This record looks at one T cell receptor beta chain sequence and its context. Its target is not known. The sample is drawn from a study of T cell responses to AZD1222 COVID-19 vaccine. Study-level background: Second doses were pooled across both intervals (about 4 or about 12 weeks).

CDR1 is SGDLS and CDR2 is YYNGEE in the germline V gene. The CDR3 runs to 16 residues. The trim removed 0 bases at V and 5 bases at J, leaving 10 bases unmatched. General study findings and limits: Baseline seropositivity occurred in only 5 to 7 AZD1222 recipients. Donors skewed white British and female; clonal diversity was possibly underestimated. Regions 160-218 and 743-854 dominated among vaccine-associated CD4 TCRs spanning spike.

Assay used: immunoSEQ multiplex PCR; TCRdb lists only in-frame clones, some missing. The sample yields some 91,000 clones, around nine tenths seen once. This TCR was recovered from an adult in good health. The sample was peripheral blood, taken on day 0 of AZD1222 vaccination. The chain is built from TRBV9 and TRBJ2-5; 7 bases are shared with TRBD2. The CDR3 DNA reads TGTGCCAGCAGCGTAGCGGGAAGGAGCGGGGCGGAGACCCAGTACTTC. Amino acids: CASSVAGRSGAETQYF.